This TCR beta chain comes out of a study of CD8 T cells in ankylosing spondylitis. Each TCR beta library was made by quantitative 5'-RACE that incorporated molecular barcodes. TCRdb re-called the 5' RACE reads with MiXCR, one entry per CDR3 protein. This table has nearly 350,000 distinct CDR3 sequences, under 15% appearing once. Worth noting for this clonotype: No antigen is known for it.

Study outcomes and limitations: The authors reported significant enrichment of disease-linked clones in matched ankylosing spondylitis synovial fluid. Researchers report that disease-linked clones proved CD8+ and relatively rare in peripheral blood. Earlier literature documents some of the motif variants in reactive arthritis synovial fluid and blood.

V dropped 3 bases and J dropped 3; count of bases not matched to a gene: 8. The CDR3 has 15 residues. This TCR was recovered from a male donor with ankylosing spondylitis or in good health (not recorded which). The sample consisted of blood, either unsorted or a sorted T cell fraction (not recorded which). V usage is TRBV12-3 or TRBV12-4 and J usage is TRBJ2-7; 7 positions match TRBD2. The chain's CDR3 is CASSLGGEFFYEQYF. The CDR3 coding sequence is TGTGCCAGCAGTTTGGGGGGGGAATTTTTCTACGAGCAGTACTTC.